The 5 T cell receptor beta chains below all came from one sample that was sequenced in a study of blood T cells in healthy people across ages. Together with a sample-barcoded 5' primer, a J-beta primer mix was included in a second PCR lasting 7 to 11 cycles. TCRdb re-analysed the 5' RACE reads in MiXCR, keeping a single row per CDR3 protein. This sample yields 1.8 million or so distinct CDR3 sequences, of which 39% are seen a single time; 23% belongs to the top ten. Sequenced input: blood. Receptor source: a human donor in good health.

The V gene is TRBV6-2 or TRBV6-3, the J gene TRBJ2-3; D is uncertain. The V gene's germline CDR1 is MNHEY and CDR2 SVGEGT. This CDR3 has 13 residues. The ends were cut back, 4 bases at V and 5 bases at J, with 10 bases in the middle. DNA of the CDR3: TGTGCCAGCAGTTCCTCTTGGAGAGATACGCAGTATTTT. It translates to CASSSSWRDTQYF.

The chain combines TRBV7-2 with TRBJ2-1; D ambiguous. V dropped 5 bases and J dropped 9 bases, with 11 bases sitting between them. This CDR3 contains 12 residues. Germline V gene data show CDR1 as SGHTA and CDR2 as FQGNSA. The DNA for the CDR3 is TGTGCCAGCAGCCCTCCTTGGCGTGAGCAGTTCTTC. It specifies CASSPPWREQFF.

This clonotype was seen repeatedly, ten times or more. The V call is TRBV5-1, the J call TRBJ2-6; D gene uncertain. Trimming took off 0 bases at V and 1 base at J, with 5 bases between the two ends. In germline, CDR1 is SGHRS, CDR2 YFSETQ. The CDR3 consists of 15 residues. The CDR3 spells CASSLVQSGANVLTF. CDR3 sequence (DNA): TGCGCCAGCAGCTTGGTCCAGTCTGGGGCCAACGTCCTGACTTTC. Based on the CDR3 plus reference TRBV5-1 and TRBJ2-6, the full variable domain is KAGVTQTPRYLIKTRGQQVTLSCSPISGHRSVSWYQQTPGQGLQFLFEYFSETQRNKGNFPGRFSGRQFSNSRSEMNVSTLELGDSALYLCASSLVQSGANVLTFGAGSRLTVL.

V usage is TRBV2 and J usage is TRBJ1-1; D is undetermined. The germline CDR1 and CDR2 sequences are SNHLY and FYNNEI. The V gene lost 3 bases and the J gene lost 9 bases, with 8 bases spanning the gap. This CDR3 spans 11 amino acids. CDR3 nucleotide sequence: TGTGCCAGCAGTGATCCCGGACAAGCTTTCTTT. This encodes CASSDPGQAFF.

The chain links TRBV19 to TRBJ2-5, with D hard to call. The J call is uncertain, as TRBJ2-7 better fits the DNA end. This CDR3 has 11 residues. Germline-derived CDR1 and CDR2 are LNHDA and SQIVND (reference sequence). Here the CDR3 DNA reads TGTGCCAGCGGACCTAGAGGCGAGCAGTACTTC. It is translated as CASGPRGEQYF.